This is a list of T cell receptor beta chains from one sample in a study of blood T cells in healthy people across ages. A single record per CDR3 protein comes from TCRdb applying MiXCR to the 5' RACE reads. The profile shows about 750,000 distinct CDR3 sequences, about 48% of them singletons. Source material: blood. The receptors stem from a man aged 80 or over in good health. Each CDR3 is given with its conserved first and last residue.

v_call: TRBV28; cdr3_aa: CASFNVNSYEQYF
v_call: TRBV7-2; cdr3_aa: CASSLFGLAGAGTDTQYF
v_call: TRBV20-1; cdr3_aa: CSTTRQGNEQFF
v_call: TRBV10-3; cdr3_aa: CAISEPGTPYQETQYF
v_call: TRBV7-9; cdr3_aa: CASSPGPGLTEAFF
v_call: TRBV5-1; cdr3_aa: CASSPTGGFNEQFF
v_call: TRBV6-5; cdr3_aa: CASRGLLEQFF
v_call: TRBV18; cdr3_aa: CASSPDPNQQYF
v_call: TRBV14; cdr3_aa: CAGSQDLARSQYGYTF
v_call: TRBV5-1; cdr3_aa: CASSLRQQNNEQFF
v_call: TRBV21-1; cdr3_aa: CASAVETSGKGTGELFF
v_call: TRBV3-1; cdr3_aa: CASSPGGAGRSSYEQYF
v_call: TRBV29-1; cdr3_aa: CSVGGTGIREDYGYTF
v_call: TRBV3-1; cdr3_aa: CASSQETSGTYNEQFF
v_call: TRBV10-2; cdr3_aa: CASSEPGGSGYRNEQFF
v_call: TRBV6-1; cdr3_aa: CANSVSGLNRYAYF
v_call: TRBV6-5; cdr3_aa: CASSHREHTGELFF